These 28 T cell receptor beta chains originate from one sample sequenced in a study of T cell responses to AZD1222 COVID-19 vaccine. Clones were read by immunoSEQ multiplex PCR, and TCRdb kept only the in-frame ones, dropping some. The sample carries 120,000 to 150,000 clones, under 95% recorded once. Sequenced material: peripheral blood, taken 28 days after the second dose of the MenACWY control vaccine. All receptors come from an adult who received the MenACWY meningococcal vaccine as a control.

V gene TRBV6-5 combines with J gene TRBJ2-1, with D possibly being TRBD1 (5 bases). Germline CDR1 is MNHEY and CDR2 is SVGAGI. V shed 2 bases and J shed 4 bases, with 12 bases lying between them. CDR3 size: 15 residues. DNA of the CDR3: TGTGCCAGCAGTTACGGGGCAATGGGTTACAATGAGCAGTTCTTC. Translating it yields CASSYGAMGYNEQFF.

This clone was seen only once. The chain recombines TRBV24-1 with TRBJ2-2; D is uncertain. The CDR3 sequence is 14 residues long. Germline CDR1 is KGHDR and CDR2 is SFDVKD. Trimming removed 4 bases at V and 1 base at J, with 6 bases between. CDR3 loop: CATSEERNTGELFF. For the CDR3, the DNA is TGTGCCACCAGTGAAGAGCGGAACACCGGGGAGCTGTTTTTT.

This chain joins TRBV3-1 (or the pseudogene TRBV3-2) and TRBJ2-1; 11 bases align to TRBD2. The CDR3 totals 16 residues. CDR1 and CDR2 (germline): LGHDT, YNNKEL (reference sequence). With V trimmed by 6 bases and J by 2 bases, 6 bases remained unmatched. DNA for the CDR3: TGTGCCAGCAGACCCGGGACTAGCGGAACCTACAATGAGCAGTTCTTC. Amino acid sequence: CASRPGTSGTYNEQFF.

The genes are TRBV5-1 and TRBJ2-4; 10 bases agree with TRBD2. CDR1 is SGHRS, CDR2 YFSETQ, per germline. V dropped 4 bases and J dropped 7; count of bases not matched to a gene: 14. This CDR3 comprises 17 residues. DNA of the CDR3: TGCGCCAGCAGCAGGGAGACTAGCGGGCGACTCGCTAACATTCAGTACTTC. Its protein product is CASSRETSGRLANIQYF. The variable domain in full, with the rest retrieved from reference TRBV5-1 and TRBJ2-4, is KAGVTQTPRYLIKTRGQQVTLSCSPISGHRSVSWYQQTPGQGLQFLFEYFSETQRNKGNFPGRFSGRQFSNSRSEMNVSTLELGDSALYLCASSRETSGRLANIQYFGAGTRLSVL.

The genes are TRBV7-2 and TRBJ2-4, with D tentatively TRBD2 (6 bases). The ends were cut back, 5 bases at V and 3 bases at J, with 17 bases in the middle. The CDR3 contains 16 residues. Germline V gene sequence: CDR1 SGHTA, CDR2 FQGNSA. CDR3 coding DNA: TGTGCCAGCAGCCCGGAAGGAGGGGCGGTCAAAAACATTCAGTACTTC. It yields the protein CASSPEGGAVKNIQYF.

The rearrangement links TRBV7-8 to TRBJ1-2, with D possibly being TRBD1 (6 bases). Germline assignment: CDR1 SGHVS and CDR2 FQNEAQ. This CDR3 has 15 amino acids. Between the trimmed V and J ends, which lost 1 base and 7 bases, there was a span of 16 bases. CDR3 nucleotide sequence: TGTGCCAGCAGCTTAGGGGGGCCACGGGTGGGTGGCTACACCTTC. Protein: CASSLGGPRVGGYTF.

This chain uses TRBV27 with TRBJ1-2; possibly TRBD1 for D (6 bases). This CDR3 comprises 14 residues. The V gene's germline CDR1 is MNHEY and CDR2 SMNVEV (reference sequence). V gave up 3 bases and J gave up 8 bases, with 16 bases separating them. This CDR3 is CASSFSRDIGGYTF. CDR3 nucleotide sequence: TGTGCCAGCAGTTTCTCCCGGGACATAGGAGGCTACACCTTC.

This chain connects TRBV12-3 or TRBV12-4 to TRBJ1-5; D possibly corresponds to TRBD1 (6 bases). The CDR3 sequence is 13 residues long. Trimming took 3 bases from V and 9 from J, leaving 12 bases between them. This CDR3 is CASSFGGAGPQHF. In DNA, the CDR3 is TGTGCCAGCAGTTTTGGGGGGGCTGGGCCCCAGCATTTT.

Only one count was recorded for this clone. The CDR3 coding sequence is TGTGCCAGCAGCGTCGTGGCAGAAGACACTGAAGCTTTCTTT. Translating it yields CASSVVAEDTEAFF. The chain joins TRBV9 to TRBJ1-1; no firm D call. Germline CDR1 is SGDLS and CDR2 is YYNGEE. This CDR3 comprises 14 residues. V lost 2 bases and J lost 3, with 11 bases in between.

This clone turned up a few times. This chain connects TRBV18 to TRBJ2-1; 11 bases map to TRBD2. V shed 3 bases and J 4 bases; nucleotides not matched to a gene: 8. This CDR3 is 17 amino acids long. CDR1 is KGHSH and CDR2 is LQKENI in the germline V gene. This CDR3 reads CASSPRGLAETYNEQFF. The CDR3 DNA is TGTGCCAGCTCACCTAGGGGACTAGCGGAGACATACAATGAGCAGTTCTTC.

The table lists this clone with a count of one. This chain connects TRBV7-8 to TRBJ2-7, with 7 bases aligning to TRBD2. Germline CDR1 and CDR2: SGHVS and FQNEAQ. V was clipped by 0 bases and J by 5 bases; unmatched bases: 1. The CDR3 sequence is 13 residues long. The CDR3 DNA reads as TGTGCCAGCAGCTTAGCGGGGGGGAACGAGCAGTACTTC. This translates into CASSLAGGNEQYF.

The V and J genes are TRBV20-1 and TRBJ2-1, with a possible D match to TRBD2 (6 bases). V lost 2 bases and J lost 8, with 7 bases in between. Germline CDR1 is DFQATT and CDR2 is SNEGSKA (reference sequence). The length of the CDR3 is 11 residues. In DNA form, the CDR3 reads TGCAGTGCTAGAAGGGAGGATGAGCAGTTCTTC. Encoded protein: CSARREDEQFF.

The chain couples TRBV2 to TRBJ2-1; TRBD1 is a possible D gene (6 bases). The germline V gene encodes CDR1 SNHLY and CDR2 FYNNEI. There are 12 residues in the CDR3. The V and J ends lost 6 bases and 6 bases respectively, with 9 bases between them. CDR3 bases: TGTGCCAGCAGGGGGGACACCAATGAGCAGTTCTTC. Translation: CASRGDTNEQFF.

J is TRBJ1-2 and V is TRBV10-2; 9 positions match TRBD1. The CDR3 has 14 residues. The ends lost 6 bases at V and 1 base at J; junction bases unmatched: 3. Per germline, CDR1 WSHSY and CDR2 SAAADI. The CDR3 sequence: CASRGTGSNYGYTF. Here the CDR3 DNA reads TGCGCCAGCAGAGGGACAGGGAGTAACTATGGCTACACCTTC.

The genes are TRBV27 and TRBJ1-5, with D unclear. The CDR3 contains 13 residues. Germline V lookup: CDR1 MNHEY, CDR2 SMNVEV (reference sequence). The V end was cut by 0 bases, the J end by 5 bases, with 5 bases between. DNA for the CDR3: TGTGCCAGCAGTTTATCCCCCCATCAGCCCCAGCATTTT. It is translated as CASSLSPHQPQHF.

In DNA form, the CDR3 reads TGTGCCAGCAGCCTGTGGACAGGGGCCCCCCAGTACTTC. This codes for CASSLWTGAPQYF. The rearrangement joins TRBV7-9 to TRBJ2-5, with 9 nucleotides matching TRBD1. There are 13 residues in the CDR3. Losses at the gene ends were 5 bases for V and 9 bases for J; bases not matched to a gene: 7. The germline V gene has CDR1 SEHNR and CDR2 FQNEAQ (reference sequence).

In DNA form, the CDR3 reads TGTGCCAGCAGTTTGTCAGGGACAGATACGCAGTATTTT. It is translated as CASSLSGTDTQYF. The V call is TRBV6-5, the J call TRBJ2-3; D might be TRBD1 (5 bases). In germline, CDR1 is MNHEY, CDR2 SVGAGI. Trimming removed 4 bases from V and 3 bases from J, with 8 bases in between. This CDR3 has 13 amino acids.

This sequence joins TRBV2 and TRBJ1-6, with unresolved D. The CDR3 spans 13 residues. Deletions cut 3 bases from V and 13 bases from J, with 13 bases between. Germline CDR1 SNHLY, CDR2 FYNNEI. The CDR3 spells CASSEGRIRPLHF. CDR3 coding DNA: TGTGCCAGCAGTGAGGGCCGAATTAGGCCCCTCCACTTT.

This chain links TRBV7-2 with TRBJ2-7, with a tentative D call TRBD1 (6 bases). V lost 8 bases to trimming and J lost 2 bases, with 10 bases between them. The CDR3 sequence is 12 residues long. The germline gives CDR1 SGHTA, CDR2 FQGNSA. The CDR3 DNA follows: TGTGCCAGCGGGACACCAACCTACGAGCAGTACTTC. Residues: CASGTPTYEQYF.

The rearrangement links TRBV7-9 to TRBJ2-5; D remains ambiguous. Trimming shortened V by 1 base and J by 7 bases, and 7 bases separated the two germline ends. The germline CDR1 and CDR2 sequences are SEHNR and FQNEAQ (reference sequence). The CDR3 has 12 amino acids. The CDR3 protein is CASSLEDRTQYF. CDR3 bases: TGTGCCAGCAGCTTAGAAGATCGGACCCAGTACTTC.

This chain uses TRBV5-1 with TRBJ2-2; TRBD2 matches 7 bases. J lost 8 bases, V lost 4 bases, and 14 bases had no gene match. The CDR3 totals 16 residues. Germline loops: CDR1 SGHRS, CDR2 YFSETQ. The CDR3, as DNA: TGCGCCAGCAGCCCGACGGCTAGCGGAGGTCATGGGGAGCTGTTTTTT. It is translated as CASSPTASGGHGELFF.

The chain carries TRBV11-1 and TRBJ2-3; TRBD1 matches 7 bases. The ends lost 2 bases at V and 4 bases at J; junction bases unmatched: 9. Germline V gives CDR1 SGHAT, CDR2 FQDESV (reference sequence). This CDR3 has 16 residues. CDR3 DNA sequence: TGTGCCAGCAGCTTAAGTTTACAGGGGAGCGCAGATACGCAGTATTTT. The encoded protein is CASSLSLQGSADTQYF.

The chain couples TRBV7-2 to TRBJ1-1; D gene uncertain. CDR1 is SGHTA, CDR2 FQGNSA, per germline. V shed 1 base and J shed 0 bases, with 6 bases lying between them. This CDR3 spans 14 amino acids. The CDR3 bases are TGTGCCAGCAGCTTAGGGCCCTTGAACACTGAAGCTTTCTTT. It specifies CASSLGPLNTEAFF.

V and J are TRBV11-2 and TRBJ2-2; D may be TRBD1 (6 bases). The CDR3 spans 16 residues. Germline V gives CDR1 SGHAT, CDR2 FQNNGV. V was trimmed by 5 bases and J by 0 bases, leaving 13 bases between them. CDR3 in amino acids: CASSQGGQTNTGELFF. CDR3 nucleotide sequence: TGTGCCAGCAGCCAAGGCGGACAGACGAACACCGGGGAGCTGTTTTTT.

This clone was seen a single time. The rearrangement uses TRBV19 and TRBJ1-5; weak D call: TRBD1 (5 bases). Between the trimmed V and J ends, which lost 9 bases and 6 bases, there was a span of 15 bases. This CDR3 is 13 amino acids long. Germline values: CDR1 LNHDA, CDR2 SQIVND (reference sequence). In DNA form, the CDR3 reads TGTGCCAGCAGTCTGGGGCGCAGTCAGCCCCAGCATTTT. Protein: CASSLGRSQPQHF.

The table lists this clone with a few counts. This rearrangement joins TRBV28 to TRBJ2-1; D is unresolved. This CDR3 region has 15 residues. With 3 bases removed from V and 4 bases from J, the gap between germline ends came to 13 bases. Germline-derived CDR1 and CDR2 are MDHEN and SYDVKM. The CDR3 here is CASSFKPNFYNEQFF. In DNA, the CDR3 is TGTGCCAGCAGTTTCAAGCCGAACTTTTACAATGAGCAGTTCTTC.

The chain links TRBV6-5 to TRBJ2-1; the match to TRBD2 covers 13 bases. CDR1 and CDR2 from the germline V gene are MNHEY and SVGAGI. With 5 bases clipped from V and 8 bases from J, the junction kept 6 bases outside the gene matches. This CDR3 spans 15 amino acids. The chain's CDR3 is CASSTLAGGPDEQFF. The DNA of the CDR3 is TGTGCCAGCAGTACACTAGCGGGAGGGCCCGATGAGCAGTTCTTC.

The rearrangement uses TRBV7-6 and TRBJ2-2; the D is unclear. The ends were cut back, 2 bases at V and 0 bases at J, with 10 bases in the middle. The CDR3 extends over 16 amino acids. Germline assignment: CDR1 SGHVS and CDR2 FNYEAQ. Written as DNA, the CDR3 is TGTGCCAGCAGCTTATTGGGTTATCCGAACACCGGGGAGCTGTTTTTT. This sequence encodes CASSLLGYPNTGELFF.